A single sample is the source of the 14 T cell receptor beta chains below, sequenced in a study of CD8+CD57+ T cells in acquired aplastic anemia. Genomic DNA acted as the template from which TCR beta VDJ combination and CDR3 sequence profiling were carried out. TCRdb processed the reads anew with MiXCR; each CDR3 protein has one entry. The data show fewer than 200,000 distinct CDR3 sequences, around 50% seen once. CD8+CD57+ cell expansion, shown by flow cytometry, had occurred in the patients selected for sequencing. Material: sorted CD4+, CD8+, or CD8+CD57+ T cells (not recorded which) from PBMCs. These receptors were obtained from a human donor with aplastic anemia.

This clonotype was detected ten times or more. This chain connects TRBV12-3 or TRBV12-4 to TRBJ1-5, with a weak D call TRBD1 (5 bases). The CDR3 runs 16 residues. Trimming pared 4 bases from V and 0 bases from J, leaving 13 bases between. The CDR3 coding sequence is TGTGCCAGCAGTTCCTCAACTACAGGTAGCAATCAGCCCCAGCATTTT. It encodes CASSSSTTGSNQPQHF.

The chain carries TRBV15 and TRBJ1-5; no reliable D call. V lost 0 bases to trimming and J lost 2 bases, with 8 bases between them. Germline CDR1 reads LNHNV; CDR2 reads YYDKDF (reference sequence). The CDR3 is 15 residues long. The CDR3 region has the DNA TGTGCCACCAGCAGAGATCTGGGTGGCAATCAGCCCCAGCATTTT. Residues: CATSRDLGGNQPQHF.

The chain uses TRBV7-8 and TRBJ1-6; D may be TRBD1 (5 bases). CDR1 is SGHVS and CDR2 is FQNEAQ in the germline V gene. The CDR3 is 15 residues long. Trimming took off 1 base at V and 7 bases at J, with 11 bases between the two ends. This CDR3 reads CASSLVGTGNSPLHF. The CDR3 nucleotides are TGTGCCAGCAGCTTAGTGGGGACTGGGAATTCACCCCTCCACTTT.

The chain combines TRBV9 with TRBJ1-1, with D tentatively TRBD1 (6 bases). The CDR3 sequence is 17 residues long. CDR1 is SGDLS and CDR2 is YYNGEE in the germline V gene. V dropped 2 bases and J dropped 1 base, with 18 bases sitting between them. The CDR3 nucleotides are TGTGCCAGCAGCGTTGGGCGGGACATCTGGGAGAACACTGAAGCTTTCTTT. Amino acid sequence: CASSVGRDIWENTEAFF.

The genes are TRBV5-6 and TRBJ1-6, with D tentatively TRBD1 (5 bases). The V and J ends lost 7 bases and 7 bases respectively, with 21 bases between them. The CDR3 runs 16 residues. Looked up from germline, CDR1 is SGHDT and CDR2 is YYEEEE. CDR3 sequence reads: CASYPFDSGGNSPLHF. CDR3 nucleotide sequence: TGTGCCAGCTACCCTTTTGACAGCGGAGGGAATTCACCCCTCCACTTT.

Of note for this clonotype: A junction end diverges from the germline sequence, so it may reflect a read error. The chain joins TRBV15 to TRBJ2-1, with 10 bases identical to TRBD1. Germline values: CDR1 LNHNV, CDR2 YYDKDF (reference sequence). This CDR3 spans 16 amino acids. The CDR3 bases are TGTGCCAGCAGCCAAGGAACGGGACAGGGGAACAATGAGCAGTTCTTC. Translated: CASSQGTGQGNNEQFF.

CDR3 sequence: CSVTRGGEQYF. The CDR3 coding sequence is TGCAGCGTCACCCGAGGGGGCGAGCAGTACTTC. The V call is TRBV29-1, the J call TRBJ2-7; TRBD1 might be the D (6 bases). This CDR3 contains 11 residues. Between the trimmed V and J ends, which lost 6 bases and 6 bases, there was a span of 12 bases. Germline V CDR1 and CDR2: SQVTM, ANQGSEA.

This clonotype appeared a few times. The CDR3 does not end in the conserved phenylalanine or tryptophan, so this is likely a read error. CDR3 in DNA: TGTGCCAGTAGGGTCCGACAGGGCCTTCTTCTCGTGACCACTGAAGCTTTCCTT. It encodes CASRVRQGLLLVTTEAFL. The chain links TRBV19 to TRBJ1-1, with 7 bases matching TRBD1. V lost 6 bases to trimming and J lost 4 bases; unmatched junction nucleotides: 20. Germline CDR1 is LNHDA and CDR2 is SQIVND (reference sequence). This CDR3 is built from 18 residues.

This clonotype was counted at least ten times. The chain carries TRBV20-1 and TRBJ2-5; 15 bases are a match to TRBD2. There are 15 residues in the CDR3. From germline, CDR1 is DFQATT and CDR2 SNEGSKA (reference sequence). Trimming removed 7 bases from V and 0 bases from J; junction bases left unmatched: 3. The CDR3 region is CSGTSGGADQETQYF. The CDR3 nucleotides are TGCAGTGGGACTAGCGGGGGGGCTGACCAAGAGACCCAGTACTTC.

This clonotype was found many times. The genes are TRBV7-2 and TRBJ2-7; the match to TRBD1 covers 10 bases. The germline V gene encodes CDR1 SGHTA and CDR2 FQGNSA. This CDR3 region has 15 residues. The J segment lost 3 bases and the V segment lost 1 base, leaving 3 bases of the junction unmatched. CDR3 nucleotide sequence: TGTGCCAGCAGCTTAGTAAGGACAGGGGGCTACGAGCAGTACTTC. Its protein product is CASSLVRTGGYEQYF.

This clonotype was seen repeatedly, ten times or more. The rearrangement links TRBV24-1 to TRBJ2-3; 11 nucleotides agree with TRBD2. This CDR3 contains 15 residues. The junction had 5 bases not matched to a gene; V was cut back by 6 bases and J by 4 bases. Looked up from germline, CDR1 is KGHDR and CDR2 is SFDVKD. DNA for the CDR3: TGTGCCACCAGTATTAGCGGGGGGGCGGCAGATACGCAGTATTTT. It encodes CATSISGGAADTQYF.

The V and J genes are TRBV2 and TRBJ2-7, with a weak D call TRBD2 (5 bases). CDR3 length equals 14 residues. Germline CDR1 and CDR2: SNHLY and FYNNEI. V lost 5 bases and J 7 bases, leaving 18 bases between the germline ends. Written as DNA, the CDR3 is TGTGCCAGCAGTTGGAACAGCGGCTCAGAAGAGCAGTACTTC. Translated: CASSWNSGSEEQYF.

The chain combines TRBV29-1 with TRBJ1-2; D gene uncertain. The CDR3 is 14 residues long. Trimming left V 6 bases short and J 6 bases short, with 20 bases between. CDR1 and CDR2 from the germline V gene are SQVTM and ANQGSEA. The CDR3 loop is CSVALELEGNGYTF. In DNA form, the CDR3 reads TGCAGCGTAGCCTTGGAACTTGAAGGGAATGGCTACACCTTC.

About this clonotype itself: A much larger clone differs from this one at a single base, so this may be a read error. The genes are TRBV20-1 and TRBJ2-1, with 13 bases that match TRBD2. With V trimmed by 5 bases and J by 4 bases, 8 bases remained unmatched. The CDR3 has 16 amino acids. Germline V gives CDR1 DFQATT, CDR2 SNEGSKA (reference sequence). Written as DNA, the CDR3 is TGCAGTGCTGGACTAGCGGGGGCCAAAATATACAATGAGCAGTTCTTC. As protein: CSAGLAGAKIYNEQFF.